This T cell receptor beta chain stems from a study of OX40 agonist ivuxolimab in advanced cancers. Study details: Anti-PD-1, anti-PD-L1 or anti-CTLA-4 therapy given earlier was allowed, and over 35% had some. The study's findings and limits: People who partly responded at 0.1-3.0 mg/kg had some of the least clonal expansion seen.

About this clone itself: Its antigen remains unknown.

Trimming at V came to 5 bases and at J to 4 bases, leaving 7 bases not matched to a gene. The germline V gene has CDR1 MNHEY and CDR2 SVGAGI. This CDR3 comprises 14 residues. Clones were sequenced by immunoSEQ multiplex PCR, and TCRdb holds only the in-frame ones, with some missing. The data hold some 50,000 clones, with about nine tenths observed a single time. This TCR was recovered from an adult with an advanced solid tumor such as melanoma, head and neck, liver or kidney cancer. V is TRBV6-5 and J is TRBJ1-1; 7 positions agree with TRBD1. The sample was CD4+ or CD8+ T cells sorted from blood, taken in a trial of the OX40 agonist ivuxolimab. CDR3 sequence: CASSGTGVITEAFF. The DNA of the CDR3 is TGTGCCAGCAGTGGCACAGGGGTCATCACTGAAGCTTTCTTT.